The next 23 T cell receptor beta chains were all read from a single sample in a study of blood T cell repertoires in COVID-19 (dated by TCRdb to about 2020). The method was the immunoSEQ multiplex PCR assay. Imported from immuneACCESS, the table was reduced by TCRdb to in-frame sequences with V and J called. These copies leave out some clones; in studies compared against another copy, an unresolved V gene accounts for under half, and the cause of the remainder is not known. The sample table records about 100,000 clones; more than 70% of these occur just once. The ten largest account for roughly 4.4% of the sample. Material for sequencing was peripheral blood. The receptors were sampled from a human donor in a cohort sampled during active COVID-19.

The V call is TRBV6-2 or TRBV6-3, the J call TRBJ2-1; 14 bases are a match to TRBD2. The CDR3 contains 18 residues. The ends lost 7 bases at V and 7 bases at J; junction bases unmatched: 15. Germline CDR1 reads MNHEY; CDR2 reads SVGEGT. CDR3 DNA sequence: TGTGCCAGCACCCCGGGACTAGCGGGAGAGACATTCGGGAATGAGCAGTTCTTC. This sequence encodes CASTPGLAGETFGNEQFF.

The rearrangement uses TRBV7-2 and TRBJ2-7, with D maybe TRBD1 (5 bases). The germline V gene encodes CDR1 SGHTA and CDR2 FQGNSA. This CDR3 contains 14 residues. V lost 2 bases, J lost 5 bases, and 13 bases lay in between. In DNA form, the CDR3 reads TGTGCCAGCAGCTTAACCCCAGGGTTCCACGAGCAGTACGTC. This codes for CASSLTPGFHEQYV.

The gene calls are TRBV5-4 and TRBJ2-2; 11 positions agree with TRBD2. With 5 bases clipped from V and 5 bases from J, the junction kept 11 bases outside the gene matches. Germline V gives CDR1 SGHNT, CDR2 YYREEE (reference sequence). This CDR3 comprises 17 residues. The CDR3 DNA reads TGTGCCAGCAGACCAACTAGCGGGAGCTCCCCTACCGGGGAGCTGTTTTTT. This gives the protein CASRPTSGSSPTGELFF.

The sample holds one count of this clone. The chain links TRBV5-6 to TRBJ2-1; 8 bases fit TRBD2. With 5 bases clipped from V and 0 bases from J, the junction kept 7 bases outside the gene matches. CDR1 is SGHDT and CDR2 is YYEEEE in the germline V gene. The length of the CDR3 is 16 residues. This chain's CDR3 is CASRTTSGPSYNEQFF. The CDR3 DNA sequence: TGTGCCAGCAGAACTACTAGCGGACCCTCCTACAATGAGCAGTTCTTC. Looking up the rest from reference TRBV5-6 and TRBJ2-1 gives the full variable domain: DAGVTQSPTHLIKTRGQQVTLRCSPKSGHDTVSWYQQALGQGPQFIFQYYEEEERQRGNFPDRFSGHQFPNYSSELNVNALLLGDSALYLCASRTTSGPSYNEQFFGPGTRLTVL.

V gene TRBV30 combines with J gene TRBJ2-7, with TRBD1 matching 8 bases. Germline trimming cut 5 bases from V and 5 bases from J; bases unmatched to any gene: 5. This CDR3 region has 12 residues. The germline CDR1 and CDR2 sequences are GTSNPN and SVGIG (reference sequence). The chain's CDR3 is CAWEQGANEQYF. For the CDR3, the DNA is TGTGCCTGGGAGCAGGGGGCGAACGAGCAGTACTTC. The full variable domain, its missing parts supplied by reference TRBV30 and TRBJ2-7, is SQTIHQWPATLVQPVGSPLSLECTVEGTSNPNLYWYRQAAGRGLQLLFYSVGIGQISSEVPQNLSASRPQDRQFILSSKKLLLSDSGFYLCAWEQGANEQYFGPGTRLTVT.

The chain recombines TRBV7-3 with TRBJ2-3, with 15 bases matching TRBD2. CDR3 length: 16 residues. Germline CDR1 is SGHTA and CDR2 is FQGTGA. V was pared by 4 bases and J by 8 bases, with 7 bases of the junction left unmatched. As DNA, the CDR3 is TGTGCCAGCAGCTCCGGACTAGCGGGAGGGCCGGGTACGCAGTATTTT. It specifies CASSSGLAGGPGTQYF.

V is TRBV7-2 and J is TRBJ1-1, with unresolved D. From germline, CDR1 is SGHTA and CDR2 FQGNSA. Trimming left V 6 bases short and J 4 bases short, with 12 bases between. The CDR3 loop spans 13 amino acids. CDR3 loop: CASSRGWRTEAFF. CDR3 DNA sequence: TGTGCCAGCAGTCGAGGGTGGCGCACTGAAGCTTTCTTT.

This chain joins TRBV27 and TRBJ1-6; 7 bases match TRBD1. J gave up 7 bases and V 6 bases, and 9 bases lay outside the gene matches. The CDR3 extends over 15 amino acids. Per germline, CDR1 MNHEY and CDR2 SMNVEV (reference sequence). The CDR3 is CASRSDRVSNSPLHF. CDR3 DNA sequence: TGTGCCAGCAGATCCGACAGGGTGAGCAATTCACCCCTCCACTTT.

This clone was observed many times. The DNA for the CDR3 is TGTGCCAGCAGCTCTACAGGGGATGGTAACACCATATATTTT. Residues: CASSSTGDGNTIYF. The rearrangement links TRBV7-3 to TRBJ1-3; 7 bases map to TRBD1. With 4 bases clipped from V and 7 bases from J, the junction kept 7 bases outside the gene matches. CDR3 length: 14 amino acids. CDR1 and CDR2 from the germline V gene are SGHTA and FQGTGA.

The rearrangement links TRBV21-1 to TRBJ2-1; the tabulated D call, TRBD1, remains unverified against the DNA. TRBV21-1 is labeled a pseudogene. This CDR3 is 14 amino acids long. Written as DNA, the CDR3 is TGTGCCAGCAGCAATAAAGACAACTACAATGAGCAGTTCTTC. It translates to CASSNKDNYNEQFF.

This clone was counted only a few times. This rearrangement joins TRBV27 to TRBJ1-2; D is perhaps TRBD1 (5 bases). V was clipped by 4 bases and J by 2 bases, with 11 bases between them. The CDR3 has 14 amino acids. CDR1 and CDR2 from the germline V gene are MNHEY and SMNVEV (reference sequence). The CDR3 DNA follows: TGTGCCAGCAGTTCGCGGGGGACCAACTATGGCTACACCTTC. Translated: CASSSRGTNYGYTF.

The rearrangement uses TRBV2 and TRBJ2-3, with 10 bases lining up with TRBD2. CDR1 is SNHLY and CDR2 is FYNNEI in the germline V gene. The CDR3 extends over 19 amino acids. After removal of 1 base from V and 3 bases from J, the junction contained 13 bases not matched to a gene. The CDR3 is CASSEGGLAGAGKTDTQYF. CDR3 nucleotides: TGTGCCAGCAGTGAAGGGGGTCTAGCGGGAGCAGGAAAAACAGATACGCAGTATTTT.

V usage is TRBV27 and J usage is TRBJ2-1; D might be TRBD2 (6 bases). Germline lookup yields CDR1 MNHEY and CDR2 SMNVEV (reference sequence). The V gene lost 3 bases and the J gene lost 9 bases, with 12 bases spanning the gap. The length of the CDR3 is 13 residues. DNA for the CDR3: TGTGCCAGCAGTTTGGGGGGTGGGAGTGAGCAGTTCTTC. Translation gives CASSLGGGSEQFF.

The chain employs TRBV5-5 and TRBJ1-5, with 7 bases lining up with TRBD1. This CDR3 spans 16 amino acids. After removal of 4 bases from V and 5 bases from J, the junction contained 12 bases not matched to a gene. The germline gives CDR1 SGHKS, CDR2 YYEKEE (reference sequence). CDR3 sequence reads: CASSPQAGGSDQPQHF. In DNA, the CDR3 is TGTGCCAGCAGCCCCCAAGCAGGGGGTTCCGATCAGCCCCAGCATTTT.

J is TRBJ2-2 and V is TRBV30; the D gene is possibly TRBD2 (6 bases). Trimming stripped 4 bases from V and 2 bases from J, with 11 bases between. The germline CDR1 and CDR2 sequences are GTSNPN and SVGIG (reference sequence). The CDR3 loop spans 14 amino acids. CDR3 in amino acids: CAWIGTSNTGELFF. The CDR3 nucleotides are TGTGCCTGGATAGGGACTTCCAACACCGGGGAGCTGTTTTTT. Looking up the rest from reference TRBV30 and TRBJ2-2 gives the full variable domain: SQTIHQWPATLVQPVGSPLSLECTVEGTSNPNLYWYRQAAGRGLQLLFYSVGIGQISSEVPQNLSASRPQDRQFILSSKKLLLSDSGFYLCAWIGTSNTGELFFGEGSRLTVL.

This chain connects TRBV3-1 (or the pseudogene TRBV3-2) to TRBJ1-1, with no clear D. V was trimmed by 1 base and J by 4 bases, leaving 10 bases between them. CDR1 and CDR2 (germline): LGHDT, YNNKEL (reference sequence). The CDR3 loop spans 14 amino acids. The CDR3: CASSQGHLPTEAFF. In nucleotides, the CDR3 is TGTGCCAGCAGCCAAGGACATCTTCCCACTGAAGCTTTCTTT.

The V and J genes are TRBV4-1 and TRBJ2-2, with D possibly TRBD1 on 6 matching bases. Germline V gene sequence: CDR1 MGHRA, CDR2 YSYEKL. V was pared by 4 bases and J by 1 base, with 10 bases between. The CDR3 is 15 residues long. CDR3 in amino acids: CASSRPDRNTGELFF. CDR3 bases: TGCGCCAGCAGCCGTCCGGACAGGAACACCGGGGAGCTGTTTTTT.

V is TRBV25-1 and J is TRBJ2-1, with 10 nucleotides matching TRBD1. CDR1 and CDR2 from the germline V gene are MGHDK and SYGVNS. The CDR3 is 17 residues long. V was pared by 6 bases and J by 7 bases, with 15 bases of the junction left unmatched. The CDR3 DNA sequence: TGTGCCAGCAGCCCCGGGACAGGGGACCAATTGACGAATGAGCAGTTCTTC. It is translated as CASSPGTGDQLTNEQFF.

The chain combines TRBV24-1 with TRBJ2-5; 8 nucleotides align to TRBD1. J was trimmed by 7 bases and V by 4 bases; bases with no gene match: 10. The CDR3 covers 15 residues. Looked up from germline, CDR1 is KGHDR and CDR2 is SFDVKD. The CDR3 spells CATSDKGQGTGTQYF. CDR3 DNA: TGTGCCACCAGTGACAAAGGACAGGGTACGGGGACCCAGTACTTC.

The chain combines TRBV2 with TRBJ1-1, with D perhaps TRBD1 (6 bases). This CDR3 is 14 amino acids long. Trimming left V 3 bases short and J 3 bases short, with 11 bases between. Germline V lookup: CDR1 SNHLY, CDR2 FYNNEI. CDR3 in DNA: TGTGCCAGCAGTGATTTAGGGGGATACACTGAAGCTTTCTTT. It specifies CASSDLGGYTEAFF.

The V and J genes are TRBV20-1 and TRBJ1-2; TRBD1 matches at 9 bases. Per the germline V gene, CDR1 is DFQATT and CDR2 is SNEGSKA (reference sequence). The CDR3 has 14 residues. With V trimmed by 3 bases and J by 6 bases, 8 bases remained unmatched. The CDR3 bases are TGCAGTGCTAGTTCCGGACAGGGGTTGGATGGCTACACCTTC. Translated, it gives CSASSGQGLDGYTF.

This sequence joins TRBV7-2 and TRBJ1-1, with 7 bases that match TRBD1. J gave up 6 bases and V 6 bases, and 10 bases lay outside the gene matches. CDR3 size: 14 residues. Germline values: CDR1 SGHTA, CDR2 FQGNSA. CDR3 DNA: TGTGCCAGCAGACCAGACAGGGACCATGCTGAAGCTTTCTTT. The encoded protein is CASRPDRDHAEAFF.

The V and J genes are TRBV19 and TRBJ1-3; 8 bases map to TRBD1. V shed 7 bases and J 0 bases; nucleotides not matched to a gene: 5. The CDR3 sequence is 15 residues long. Looked up from germline, CDR1 is LNHDA and CDR2 is SQIVND (reference sequence). CDR3 sequence reads: CASTGTGFSGNTIYF. CDR3 DNA sequence: TGTGCCAGTACGGGGACAGGATTCTCTGGAAACACCATATATTTT.